This entry concerns a single T cell receptor beta chain. The data were obtained in a study of CD8 T cells in Susac syndrome. Random hexamers were used to reverse transcribe the RNA input (roughly 0.5 to 1 ug). TCRdb used MiXCR to reprocess the immunoSEQ multiplex PCR reads, holding one entry per CDR3 protein. The repertoire holds approximately 75,000 distinct CDR3 sequences, with 85% to 95% as singletons. This clonotype was obtained from a human donor in good health. The sequencing sample was made of CD8+ T cells from PBMCs.

The CDR3 sequence is CASSLLLVLAEQETQYF. In DNA, the CDR3 is TGTGCCAGCAGCTTGCTTCTGGTACTAGCGGAACAAGAGACCCAGTACTTC. This chain connects TRBV5-6 to TRBJ2-5; 8 bases map to TRBD2. The V segment lost 1 base and the J segment 2 bases; nucleotides outside the gene matches: 10. Germline CDR1 is SGHDT and CDR2 is YYEEEE. The CDR3 has 17 residues.